Here is one TCR beta chain with its context. Its antigen is unknown. This sample is drawn from a study of blood T cells in healthy people across ages. Study-level findings and limits: While age rose, TCR beta diversity per million T cells dropped in a roughly linear way. Because donor CMV status was unknown, expanded clonotype changes were possibly confounded.

The V gene's germline CDR1 is MNHEY and CDR2 SVGAGI. This CDR3 is built from 13 residues. For the second PCR, which ran for 7 to 11 cycles, a sample-barcoded 5' primer and a J-beta primer mix were used. TCRdb reprocessed the 5' RACE reads with MiXCR, giving one entry per CDR3 protein. The sample yields around 500,000 distinct CDR3 sequences, 45% to 55% seen once. The chain couples TRBV6-5 to TRBJ2-4, with D perhaps assigned TRBD1 or TRBD2 (5 bases each). The J call is doubtful: the DNA matches TRBJ2-7 better. The sequence came from a man older than 75 in good health. Specimen: blood. CDR3 nucleotides: TGTGCCAGCAGGGGAGCAGGGAGTTACGAGCAGTACTTC. Protein: CASRGAGSYEQYF.